Listed below are T cell receptor beta chains from one sample, sequenced in a study of blood T cell repertoires in COVID-19. Generated by immunoSEQ multiplex PCR, the TCRdb table keeps only in-frame clones and is missing some. Here the sample spans almost 20,000 clones, roughly 85% being singletons. The sequencing input was peripheral blood. These receptors were obtained from a human donor with active COVID-19. The donor label of this sample is uncertain. CDR3s include the opening cysteine and the closing phenylalanine or tryptophan. D genes are given only for firm matches. The size of a clone is reported for some rows only, either as once, few or many, or as a class for expanded clones.

d_call: TRBD2
v_call: TRBV11-3
clone_size: .
j_call: TRBJ2-1
cdr3_nt: TGTGCCAGCAGCTTAGCAGGAACTAGCGGCGCCTTGTCCTACAATGAGCAGTTCTTC
cdr3_aa: CASSLAGTSGALSYNEQFF

d_call: .
v_call: TRBV7-9
clone_size: .
j_call: TRBJ1-2
cdr3_nt: TGTGCCAGCAGCTCCACGGGACAAGGGGAAAACTATGGCTACACCTTC
cdr3_aa: CASSSTGQGENYGYTF

d_call: .
v_call: TRBV11-3
clone_size: .
j_call: TRBJ2-7
cdr3_nt: TGTGCCAGCAGCATACAGGGAAGCTACGAGCAGTACTTC
cdr3_aa: CASSIQGSYEQYF

d_call: .
v_call: TRBV18
clone_size: .
j_call: TRBJ2-5
cdr3_nt: TGTGCCAGCTCACCAGAGGGGGGGTACCAAGAGACCCAGTACTTC
cdr3_aa: CASSPEGGYQETQYF

d_call: .
v_call: TRBV7-6
clone_size: .
j_call: TRBJ2-6
cdr3_nt: TGTGCCAGCAGCTTAGTGGGCGACGTCCTGACTTTC
cdr3_aa: CASSLVGDVLTF

d_call: TRBD2
v_call: TRBV4-2
clone_size: .
j_call: TRBJ2-7
cdr3_nt: TGTGCCAGCAGCCAGACTAGCGGGCGAGCCTACGAGCAGTACTTC
cdr3_aa: CASSQTSGRAYEQYF

d_call: TRBD2
v_call: TRBV19
clone_size: .
j_call: TRBJ2-2
cdr3_nt: TGTGCCAGTAGTATACCCAGCGGGGGTGACACCGGGGAGCTGTTTTTT
cdr3_aa: CASSIPSGGDTGELFF

d_call: TRBD2
v_call: TRBV2
clone_size: .
j_call: TRBJ2-3
cdr3_nt: TGTGCCAGCACCCGGGAGGCAGATACGCAGTATTTT
cdr3_aa: CASTREADTQYF

d_call: .
v_call: TRBV19
clone_size: .
j_call: TRBJ2-3
cdr3_nt: TGTGCCAGTAGTATCCCCTCTCTCGGTAGAGGGTCGAACACAGATACGCAGTATTTT
cdr3_aa: CASSIPSLGRGSNTDTQYF

d_call: .
v_call: TRBV5-4
clone_size: .
j_call: TRBJ2-3
cdr3_nt: TGTGCCAGCAGCTCGGAGTGGGCGGAGGGAACAGATACGCAGTATTTT
cdr3_aa: CASSSEWAEGTDTQYF

d_call: TRBD1
v_call: TRBV28
clone_size: .
j_call: TRBJ1-2
cdr3_nt: TGTGCCAGCAGCCTGGGACAGAGCTATGGCTACACCTTC
cdr3_aa: CASSLGQSYGYTF

d_call: TRBD2
v_call: TRBV9
clone_size: .
j_call: TRBJ2-3
cdr3_nt: TGTGCCAGCAGCCTCGGGACTAGCGGACGCACAGATACGCAGTATTTT
cdr3_aa: CASSLGTSGRTDTQYF

d_call: TRBD2
v_call: TRBV4-1
clone_size: few
j_call: TRBJ2-2
cdr3_nt: TGCGCCAGCAGCCTCAGCGGGAGTGGCACCGGGGAGCTGTTTTTT
cdr3_aa: CASSLSGSGTGELFF

d_call: .
v_call: TRBV6-5
clone_size: .
j_call: TRBJ2-2
cdr3_nt: TGTGCCAGCAGTCGGGGGGCGGCGGAGACCGGGGAGCTGTTTTTT
cdr3_aa: CASSRGAAETGELFF

d_call: .
v_call: TRBV29-1
clone_size: .
j_call: TRBJ2-5
cdr3_nt: TGCAGCGTTGAAGTGCGATCTTGGGAGACCCAGTACTTC
cdr3_aa: CSVEVRSWETQYF

d_call: TRBD2
v_call: TRBV5-4
clone_size: .
j_call: TRBJ2-3
cdr3_nt: TGTGCCAGCAGCTTCGCAGCGGGGGGGATGGATACGCAGTATTTT
cdr3_aa: CASSFAAGGMDTQYF

d_call: .
v_call: TRBV19
clone_size: once
j_call: TRBJ1-5
cdr3_nt: TGTGCCAGTAGTACGACGTGGGGCGGACAGAGCAATCAGCCCCAGCATTTT
cdr3_aa: CASSTTWGGQSNQPQHF

d_call: TRBD2
v_call: TRBV7-2
clone_size: .
j_call: TRBJ2-3
cdr3_nt: TGTGCCAGCAGTACCGGGACTAGCGGGAGTATTTACACAGATACGCAGTATTTT
cdr3_aa: CASSTGTSGSIYTDTQYF

d_call: TRBD1
v_call: TRBV18
clone_size: .
j_call: TRBJ1-1
cdr3_nt: TGTGCCAGCTCACCTAGACAGGGGGCTGAGAACACTGAAGCTTTCTTT
cdr3_aa: CASSPRQGAENTEAFF

d_call: .
v_call: TRBV19
clone_size: .
j_call: TRBJ2-1
cdr3_nt: TGTGCCAGTAGCCGTCCCACCGGGGAGCCCTACAATGAGCAGTTCTTC
cdr3_aa: CASSRPTGEPYNEQFF

d_call: TRBD2
v_call: TRBV7-9
clone_size: few
j_call: TRBJ2-7
cdr3_nt: TGTGCCAGCAGCTTAGCCCTCGGGACTAGCGGGAGGCTGGGGGGCGAGCAGTACTTC
cdr3_aa: CASSLALGTSGRLGGEQYF

d_call: TRBD1
v_call: TRBV2
clone_size: .
j_call: TRBJ1-5
cdr3_nt: TGTGCCAGCAGCATGGACAGGGATCAGCCCCAGCATTTT
cdr3_aa: CASSMDRDQPQHF

d_call: .
v_call: TRBV12-3/TRBV12-4
clone_size: .
j_call: TRBJ2-7
cdr3_nt: TGTGCCAGCAGACCTTCGAGGACCTACGAGCAGTACTTC
cdr3_aa: CASRPSRTYEQYF

d_call: .
v_call: TRBV4-1
clone_size: .
j_call: TRBJ2-7
cdr3_nt: TGCGCCAGCAGCCAAGGGACCCAGACAGTATTCCCCTACGAGCAGTACTTC
cdr3_aa: CASSQGTQTVFPYEQYF

d_call: .
v_call: TRBV6-5
clone_size: .
j_call: TRBJ1-5
cdr3_nt: TGTGCCAGCAGCGTCGAACAGGGAAGCAATCAGCCCCAGCATTTT
cdr3_aa: CASSVEQGSNQPQHF

d_call: TRBD2
v_call: TRBV7-9
clone_size: .
j_call: TRBJ2-5
cdr3_nt: TGTGCCAGCAGCTTAGGGTACGCGGGGGACGGGGAGACCCAGTACTTC
cdr3_aa: CASSLGYAGDGETQYF

d_call: TRBD1
v_call: TRBV20-1
clone_size: .
j_call: TRBJ2-7
cdr3_nt: TGCAGTGCTAGTGGTCTAACCGGGACAGGGAGCGAGCAGTACTTC
cdr3_aa: CSASGLTGTGSEQYF